This TCR beta chain emerged from a study of blood T cell repertoires in COVID-19. Study information: In Cohort 3, a recovered donor had either two negative PCRs, clearance, or symptom resolution. Sources were T cells, B-cell-depleted T cells, or PBMCs; the material itself was cDNA or gDNA.

Trimming removed 6 bases from V and 5 bases from J, with 11 bases in between. Germline V gives CDR1 SNHLY, CDR2 FYNNEI. This CDR3 contains 12 residues. The authors' processing: Amplification of reference gene primers provided the estimated nucleated cell counts. Sequencing used immunoSEQ multiplex PCR; TCRdb keeps in-frame clones, though not all of them. The V and J calls and clone size are taken from that table; D and trimming were inferred from the DNA. The sample consists of hundreds of thousands of clones, about 86% of them appearing once. What was sequenced was PBMCs or T cells enriched from blood (not recorded which). The clonotype was recovered from a woman aged 50 to 65 in a cohort exposed to, infected with or recovered from COVID-19 (not recorded which). The rearrangement links TRBV2 to TRBJ2-7; D possibly corresponds to TRBD1 (6 bases). Here the CDR3 DNA reads TGTGCCAGCAGCGCAACAGGGAACGAGCAGTACTTC. This codes for CASSATGNEQYF.